This passage covers 27 T cell receptor beta chains from one sample sequenced in a study of shared clonotypes between healthy human individuals. Assay used: immunoSEQ multiplex PCR; TCRdb lists only in-frame clones, some missing. The table lists roughly 2.4 million clones, around 95% of them singletons. Input material: naive CD4+ T cells sorted from blood. Subset noted: CD45RA+ positively selected. The source is a man aged 18-30 years in good health.

The chain employs TRBV7-9 and TRBJ2-2; D remains ambiguous. Trimming took 2 bases from V and 1 from J, leaving 8 bases between them. Germline-derived CDR1 and CDR2 are SEHNR and FQNEAQ (reference sequence). The CDR3 loop spans 15 amino acids. As DNA, the CDR3 is TGTGCCAGCAGCTTAAGAGTGTGGAACACCGGGGAGCTGTTTTTT. It translates to CASSLRVWNTGELFF.

The chain has TRBV28 and TRBJ2-3, with TRBD2 matching over 8 bases. CDR1 MDHEN and CDR2 SYDVKM come from the germline V gene. This CDR3 contains 15 residues. Losses at the gene ends were 2 bases for V and 2 bases for J; bases not matched to a gene: 3. The CDR3, as DNA: TGTGCCAGCAGTTTACGCGGGAGGCACACAGATACGCAGTATTTT. Residues: CASSLRGRHTDTQYF.

J is TRBJ2-7 and V is TRBV10-3; 13 nucleotides align to TRBD2. Looked up from germline, CDR1 is ENHRY and CDR2 is SYGVKD. With V trimmed by 10 bases and J by 2 bases, 11 bases remained unmatched. This CDR3 contains 16 residues. CDR3 DNA sequence: TGTGCCACCGAACCGGGACTAGCGGGGTCTACCTACGAGCAGTACTTC. Its protein product is CATEPGLAGSTYEQYF.

The V call is TRBV10-2, the J call TRBJ1-4; 7 positions match TRBD1. With 6 bases clipped from V and 2 bases from J, the junction kept 3 bases outside the gene matches. Germline CDR1 WSHSY, CDR2 SAAADI. CDR3 length: 14 residues. CDR3 sequence (DNA): TGCGCCAGCAGCCCGGGACAGACTAATGAAAAACTGTTTTTT. Protein sequence: CASSPGQTNEKLFF.

CDR3 residues: CASSQEGGYNSPLHF. The CDR3 DNA sequence: TGCGCCAGCAGCCAAGAGGGAGGCTATAATTCACCCCTCCACTTT. The chain recombines TRBV4-1 with TRBJ1-6; D remains ambiguous. Trimming pared 0 bases from V and 3 bases from J, leaving 6 bases between. In germline, CDR1 is MGHRA, CDR2 YSYEKL. This CDR3 has 15 residues.

As to this clone: Different DNA sequences within this sample yield the same CDR3. The chain carries TRBV7-2 and TRBJ1-3; D might be TRBD1 (5 bases). CDR3 length: 14 residues. The V gene's germline CDR1 is SGHTA and CDR2 FQGNSA. Deletions cut 2 bases from V and 2 bases from J, with 7 bases between. CDR3 sequence reads: CASSLQGAGNTIYF. The CDR3 DNA is TGTGCCAGCAGCTTACAGGGCGCTGGAAACACCATATATTTT.

This rearrangement joins TRBV25-1 to TRBJ2-5; D remains ambiguous. The CDR3 runs to 13 residues. Per the germline V gene, CDR1 is MGHDK and CDR2 is SYGVNS. Trimming cost V 4 bases and J 4 bases, with 10 bases left between them. CDR3: CASSGSWPETQYF. CDR3 DNA sequence: TGTGCCAGCAGTGGGTCATGGCCAGAGACCCAGTACTTC.

The V call is TRBV7-2, the J call TRBJ2-7; D remains ambiguous. Deletions cut 1 base from V and 7 bases from J, with 14 bases between. The CDR3 length is 14 residues. Germline V gene data show CDR1 as SGHTA and CDR2 as FQGNSA. The CDR3 DNA reads TGTGCCAGCAGCTTAGGGAGCAGGCCGGAAGAGCAGTACTTC. Translated, it gives CASSLGSRPEEQYF. The variable domain in full, with the rest retrieved from reference TRBV7-2 and TRBJ2-7, is GAGVSQSPSNKVTEKGKDVELRCDPISGHTALYWYRQSLGQGLEFLIYFQGNSAPDKSGLPSDRFSAERTGGSVSTLTIQRTQQEDSAVYLCASSLGSRPEEQYFGPGTRLTVT.

This chain joins TRBV18 and TRBJ1-1; D is perhaps TRBD1 (5 bases). V dropped 2 bases and J dropped 7 bases, with 17 bases sitting between them. The V gene's germline CDR1 is KGHSH and CDR2 LQKENI. The CDR3 consists of 15 residues. CDR3 sequence reads: CASSPAAGLAFEAFF. In DNA, the CDR3 is TGTGCCAGCTCACCAGCGGCAGGGTTGGCATTTGAAGCTTTCTTT. Combining the CDR3 with reference TRBV18 and TRBJ1-1 gives the whole variable domain NAGVMQNPRHLVRRRGQEARLRCSPMKGHSHVYWYRQLPEEGLKFMVYLQKENIIDESGMPKERFSAEFPKEGPSILRIQQVVRGDSAAYFCASSPAAGLAFEAFFGQGTRLTVV.

The DNA for the CDR3 is TGTGCCAGCAGTGGGACAGGGGGGAAGGGTGAAAAACTGTTTTTT. Protein sequence: CASSGTGGKGEKLFF. This chain uses TRBV6-1 with TRBJ1-4, with TRBD1 matching 10 bases. Trimming at V came to 4 bases and at J to 7 bases, leaving 6 bases not matched to a gene. Germline V gene data show CDR1 as MNHNS and CDR2 as SASEGT. The CDR3 extends over 15 amino acids.

The chain uses TRBV19 and TRBJ1-5; no firm D call. The CDR3 has 14 amino acids. Trimming pared 6 bases from V and 9 bases from J, leaving 18 bases between. Germline V gene lookup returns CDR1 LNHDA and CDR2 SQIVND (reference sequence). CDR3 residues: CASRKRTGEGPQHF. DNA for the CDR3: TGTGCCAGTAGGAAACGGACCGGGGAGGGGCCCCAGCATTTT.

V gene TRBV28 combines with J gene TRBJ2-3; TRBD1 or TRBD2 may be the D gene (6 bases each). The CDR3 runs 16 residues. In germline, CDR1 is MDHEN, CDR2 SYDVKM. V was trimmed by 3 bases and J by 0 bases, leaving 13 bases between them. CDR3: CASSFFRGPSTDTQYF. CDR3 in DNA: TGTGCCAGCAGTTTCTTTCGGGGGCCTAGCACAGATACGCAGTATTTT. The complete variable domain, with remaining parts taken from reference TRBV28 and TRBJ2-3, reads DVKVTQSSRYLVKRTGEKVFLECVQDMDHENMFWYRQDPGLGLRLIYFSYDVKMKEKGDIPEGYSVSREKKERFSLILESASTNQTSMYLCASSFFRGPSTDTQYFGPGTRLTVL.

This clone has just one count. V gene TRBV18 combines with J gene TRBJ1-5; 10 nucleotides match TRBD1. The germline CDR1 and CDR2 sequences are KGHSH and LQKENI. Trimming at V came to 5 bases and at J to 7 bases, leaving 8 bases not matched to a gene. The CDR3 length is 15 residues. In DNA, the CDR3 is TGTGCCAGCTCAAACCGGGACAGGGGCGGGCAGCCCCAGCATTTT. Translating it yields CASSNRDRGGQPQHF.

This clone was counted only a few times. The chain carries TRBV6-6 and TRBJ2-7; 8 bases agree with TRBD1. With 2 bases clipped from V and 0 bases from J, the junction kept 3 bases outside the gene matches. From germline, CDR1 is MNHNY and CDR2 SVGAGI (reference sequence). This CDR3 is built from 15 residues. The CDR3 DNA is TGTGCCAGCAGTTACGGGACAGGAGCCTCCTACGAGCAGTACTTC. Residues: CASSYGTGASYEQYF.

The V gene is TRBV4-3, the J gene TRBJ2-5; 12 positions agree with TRBD2. The V gene's germline CDR1 is LGHNA and CDR2 YSLEER. This CDR3 comprises 17 residues. The J segment lost 5 bases and the V segment lost 4 bases, leaving 11 bases of the junction unmatched. DNA for the CDR3: TGCGCCAGCAGCCGAGGGCTAGCGGGAGGGCCTGGGGAGACCCAGTACTTC. It specifies CASSRGLAGGPGETQYF.

CDR3 DNA sequence: TGCGCCAGCAGTGAGCCCGTAGGGGAGCAGTTCTTC. This sequence encodes CASSEPVGEQFF. The chain carries TRBV10-1 and TRBJ2-1; no clear D. The CDR3 extends over 12 amino acids. Germline CDR1 WNHNN, CDR2 SYGVQD (reference sequence). Deletions cut 2 bases from V and 10 bases from J, with 9 bases between.

The chain has TRBV7-2 and TRBJ1-3; 9 bases are shared with TRBD1. Germline loops: CDR1 SGHTA, CDR2 FQGNSA. V lost 8 bases, J lost 2 bases, and 4 bases stayed unmatched. The CDR3 sequence is 14 residues long. CDR3 nucleotides: TGTGCCAGCGGACAGGGGTCCACTGGAAACACCATATATTTT. Translation: CASGQGSTGNTIYF.

The chain has TRBV5-1 and TRBJ1-1, with no clear D. Per the germline V gene, CDR1 is SGHRS and CDR2 is YFSETQ. The CDR3 extends over 13 amino acids. The V end was cut by 4 bases, the J end by 7 bases, with 14 bases between. The CDR3 loop is CASSRFLVGEAFF. The CDR3 DNA sequence: TGCGCCAGCAGCCGTTTCTTGGTGGGTGAAGCTTTCTTT.

The V call is TRBV12-5, the J call TRBJ1-2, with TRBD1 identical over 10 bases. The V and J ends lost 6 bases and 3 bases, in that order; junction bases with no gene match: 4. CDR1 is LGHNT, CDR2 FRNRAP, per germline. The CDR3 runs to 14 residues. The CDR3 DNA follows: TGTGCTAGTGGACCCGGACAGGGGGACTATGGCTACACCTTC. Translation gives CASGPGQGDYGYTF.

Details on this clone: Different DNA sequences within this sample yield the same CDR3. The gene calls are TRBV2 and TRBJ2-3, with D maybe TRBD2 (5 bases). Per germline, CDR1 SNHLY and CDR2 FYNNEI. The CDR3 is 12 amino acids. V lost 6 bases to trimming and J lost 2 bases, with 6 bases between them. The CDR3 region has the DNA TGTGCCAGCAGCCGGGACACAGATACGCAGTATTTT. Its protein is CASSRDTDTQYF.

The CDR3 bases are TGTGCCAGCAGCTTAGGACTCCGGATTAGGACTCCCTACGAGCAGTACTTC. Its translation is CASSLGLRIRTPYEQYF. This chain links TRBV11-2 with TRBJ2-7, with a weak D call TRBD2 (5 bases). V was shortened by 1 base and J by 2 bases, with 18 bases between the two germline ends. CDR1 and CDR2 from the germline V gene are SGHAT and FQNNGV. CDR3 length: 17 residues.

The chain carries TRBV9 and TRBJ1-2; 8 bases match TRBD1. Germline loops: CDR1 SGDLS, CDR2 YYNGEE. This CDR3 is built from 14 residues. Trimming took 3 bases from V and 2 from J; bases not matched to a gene: 3. The CDR3 loop reads CASSAGDRNYGYTF. The CDR3 DNA reads TGTGCCAGCAGCGCGGGGGACAGGAACTATGGCTACACCTTC.

The chain recombines TRBV10-3 with TRBJ1-4; 8 bases fit TRBD1. Germline V CDR1 and CDR2: ENHRY, SYGVKD. This CDR3 is built from 16 residues. V was clipped by 4 bases and J by 5 bases; unmatched bases: 9. CDR3 protein: CAISAETGAGNEKLFF. As DNA, the CDR3 is TGTGCCATCAGTGCAGAGACAGGGGCGGGAAATGAAAAACTGTTTTTT.

The CDR3 spells CASSQERGLRDTEAFF. CDR3 nucleotide sequence: TGCGCCAGCAGCCAAGAGCGGGGCCTGAGGGACACTGAAGCTTTCTTT. The J gene is TRBJ1-1, the V gene TRBV4-1, with D maybe TRBD1 (5 bases). V was clipped by 0 bases and J by 3 bases, with 14 bases between them. CDR1 MGHRA and CDR2 YSYEKL come from the germline V gene. This CDR3 is built from 16 residues.

The chain uses TRBV10-1 and TRBJ2-7; D is possibly TRBD2 (5 bases). This CDR3 contains 12 residues. The germline V and J ends were trimmed by 3 bases and 4 bases, with 7 bases remaining between them. Germline V lookup: CDR1 WNHNN, CDR2 SYGVQD (reference sequence). The DNA for the CDR3 is TGCGCCAGCAGTGACGGGGTTTACGAGCAGTACTTC. Encoded protein: CASSDGVYEQYF.

The chain couples TRBV28 to TRBJ2-7, with D perhaps matching TRBD1 or TRBD2 (5 bases each). Germline CDR1 reads MDHEN; CDR2 reads SYDVKM. The CDR3 contains 15 residues. The germline V and J ends were trimmed by 5 bases and 1 base, with 15 bases remaining between them. CDR3 in DNA: TGTGCCAGCAGTCTGGGGACGTTAGGGTCCTACGAGCAGTACTTC. This translates into CASSLGTLGSYEQYF.

This sequence joins TRBV4-1 and TRBJ1-5; D not resolved. Germline V gene sequence: CDR1 MGHRA, CDR2 YSYEKL. The CDR3 sequence is 15 residues long. Trimming cost V 4 bases and J 1 base, with 11 bases left between them. CDR3 sequence (DNA): TGCGCCAGCAGCCGGGAGTCTCGGAGCAATCAGCCCCAGCATTTT. Translated: CASSRESRSNQPQHF.